The 28 T cell receptor beta chains below come from one sample, sequenced in a study of blood T cell repertoires in COVID-19 (dated by TCRdb to 2020 to 2022). Library preparation used the immunoSEQ multiplex PCR assay. This is the immuneACCESS table as TCRdb keeps it, with only in-frame sequences that have V and J called. A part of the clones is gone; compared with another copy, unresolved V genes explain less than half, and the rest is unexplained. The sample table contains about 210,000 clones; only one count was recorded for around four fifths of them. The ten largest account for 7.6% of the sample. Sequenced: peripheral blood. These receptors all stem from a woman aged 45-65 years with active or convalescent COVID-19.

This chain joins TRBV15 and TRBJ2-1; TRBD2 matches 8 bases. Germline CDR1 and CDR2: LNHNV and YYDKDF (reference sequence). The CDR3 spans 13 residues. V shed 8 bases and J 0 bases; nucleotides not matched to a gene: 0. In DNA form, the CDR3 reads TGTGCCACCCGGGGGGGCTCCTACAATGAGCAGTTCTTC. Protein: CATRGGSYNEQFF.

V is TRBV19 and J is TRBJ2-7; D is possibly TRBD2 (6 bases). The V and J ends lost 2 bases and 9 bases respectively, with 17 bases between them. The CDR3 length is 14 residues. The V gene's germline CDR1 is LNHDA and CDR2 SQIVND (reference sequence). The CDR3 DNA reads as TGTGCCAGTAGTATAAGGTGGGGAGAGGAGGGGCAGTACTTC. This gives the protein CASSIRWGEEGQYF.

The genes are TRBV9 and TRBJ1-2, with TRBD1 identical over 9 bases. This CDR3 contains 15 residues. The J segment lost 6 bases and the V segment lost 3 bases, leaving 9 bases of the junction unmatched. Germline CDR1 is SGDLS and CDR2 is YYNGEE. In DNA, the CDR3 is TGTGCCAGCAGCGGAAACAGGGGGCGCTGGAATGGCTACACCTTC. Translating gives CASSGNRGRWNGYTF.

Concerning this clone itself: Germline and junction disagree at one end, which may indicate a read error. V gene TRBV10-1 combines with J gene TRBJ1-1; TRBD1 might be the D (6 bases). CDR1 WNHNN and CDR2 SYGVQD come from the germline V gene (reference sequence). This CDR3 is 15 amino acids long. For the CDR3, the DNA is TGTATACCCGGAGGGGGGGCATGGGGGAACACTGAAGCTTTCTTT. Translated: CIPGGGAWGNTEAFF.

The chain joins TRBV6-5 to TRBJ1-1, with D perhaps matching TRBD1 (6 bases). Germline V CDR1 and CDR2: MNHEY, SVGAGI. The CDR3 extends over 15 amino acids. Trimming removed 6 bases from V and 0 bases from J, with 14 bases in between. This CDR3 is CASRQGTRMNTEAFF. The DNA of the CDR3 is TGTGCCAGCAGACAGGGTACGAGAATGAACACTGAAGCTTTCTTT.

V is TRBV27 and J is TRBJ1-1; TRBD1 is a possible D gene (5 bases). From germline, CDR1 is MNHEY and CDR2 SMNVEV (reference sequence). CDR3 length: 14 amino acids. The V and J ends lost 5 bases and 1 base respectively, with 11 bases between them. CDR3 bases: TGTGCCAGCAGTCCCCTCACAGGGAACACTGAAGCTTTCTTT. Protein: CASSPLTGNTEAFF.

The CDR3 DNA follows: TGTGCCAGCAGCCAAAGGACAGGGGGGTTTCCAGATACGCAGTATTTT. Protein: CASSQRTGGFPDTQYF. V usage is TRBV11-3 and J usage is TRBJ2-3, with TRBD1 matching over 10 bases. J lost 4 bases, V lost 5 bases, and 9 bases had no gene match. The CDR3 has 16 residues. The germline V gene has CDR1 SGHNT and CDR2 YENEEA.

The J gene is TRBJ2-2, the V gene TRBV15; maybe TRBD1 (6 bases). CDR1 LNHNV and CDR2 YYDKDF come from the germline V gene (reference sequence). CDR3 length: 18 amino acids. V lost 0 bases and J 5 bases, leaving 19 bases between the germline ends. This CDR3 is CATSRDQRGRGYTGELFF. The CDR3 DNA is TGTGCCACCAGCAGAGATCAGAGAGGCAGGGGATATACCGGGGAGCTGTTTTTT.

The chain has TRBV7-8 and TRBJ1-2, with TRBD1 identical over 7 bases. This CDR3 spans 12 amino acids. The trim removed 5 bases at V and 10 bases at J, leaving 7 bases unmatched. CDR1 SGHVS and CDR2 FQNEAQ come from the germline V gene. The CDR3: CASSPKTGFYTF. DNA of the CDR3: TGTGCCAGCAGCCCGAAGACAGGGTTCTACACCTTC. The full variable domain, its missing parts supplied by reference TRBV7-8 and TRBJ1-2, is GAGVSQSPRYKVAKRGQDVALRCDPISGHVSLFWYQQALGQGPEFLTYFQNEAQLDKSGLPSDRFFAERPEGSVSTLKIQRTQQEDSAVYLCASSPKTGFYTFGSGTRLTVV.

The rearrangement joins TRBV27 to TRBJ2-1, with 7 positions matching TRBD2. The V gene's germline CDR1 is MNHEY and CDR2 SMNVEV (reference sequence). The CDR3 is 14 amino acids. J was trimmed by 5 bases and V by 6 bases; bases with no gene match: 7. The CDR3 sequence is CASSKRDEDNEQFF. CDR3 sequence (DNA): TGTGCCAGCAGCAAGCGGGATGAAGACAATGAGCAGTTCTTC.

Written as DNA, the CDR3 is TGTGCCAGCAGCTTACGGGGGTGGGACTATGGCTACACCTTC. Translating gives CASSLRGWDYGYTF. The chain recombines TRBV5-6 with TRBJ1-2, with D perhaps TRBD1 (5 bases). V was shortened by 2 bases and J by 3 bases, with 11 bases between the two germline ends. Germline CDR1 is SGHDT and CDR2 is YYEEEE. The CDR3 consists of 14 residues. The whole variable domain, filled in from reference TRBV5-6 and TRBJ1-2, reads DAGVTQSPTHLIKTRGQQVTLRCSPKSGHDTVSWYQQALGQGPQFIFQYYEEEERQRGNFPDRFSGHQFPNYSSELNVNALLLGDSALYLCASSLRGWDYGYTFGSGTRLTVV.

The chain has TRBV6-6 and TRBJ2-1; TRBD2 agrees at 7 bases. V lost 5 bases, J lost 10 bases, and 8 bases stayed unmatched. Germline V gene data show CDR1 as MNHNY and CDR2 as SVGAGI (reference sequence). The CDR3 spans 13 residues. The CDR3 protein is CASSPRDYTEQFF. The DNA of the CDR3 is TGTGCCAGCAGTCCCCGGGACTACACCGAGCAGTTCTTC.

The genes are TRBV27 and TRBJ2-5; 9 bases align to TRBD2. Trimming removed 6 bases from V and 2 bases from J; junction bases left unmatched: 4. The CDR3 is made up of 14 amino acids. Germline CDR1 reads MNHEY; CDR2 reads SMNVEV (reference sequence). The CDR3 loop is CASRNLAGQETQYF. The CDR3 nucleotides read TGTGCCAGCAGGAATCTAGCGGGACAAGAGACCCAGTACTTC.

This rearrangement joins TRBV5-4 to TRBJ2-3; D may be TRBD1 (8 bases). Germline CDR1 and CDR2: SGHNT and YYREEE (reference sequence). V was pared by 7 bases and J by 0 bases, with 15 bases between. This CDR3 contains 15 residues. Here the CDR3 reads CASFNRGGSTDTQYF. CDR3 nucleotides: TGTGCCAGCTTCAACAGGGGGGGTAGCACAGATACGCAGTATTTT.

The chain recombines TRBV9 with TRBJ2-5, with TRBD2 matching 8 bases. V shed 0 bases and J 3 bases; nucleotides not matched to a gene: 4. Germline CDR1 and CDR2: SGDLS and YYNGEE. This CDR3 has 15 amino acids. The CDR3 protein is CASSVAGGGKETQYF. The CDR3 DNA sequence: TGTGCCAGCAGCGTAGCGGGGGGGGGTAAAGAGACCCAGTACTTC.

This chain joins TRBV6-5 and TRBJ1-1, with 9 nucleotides matching TRBD1. V dropped 3 bases and J dropped 8; count of bases not matched to a gene: 4. This CDR3 spans 13 amino acids. Germline V gene sequence: CDR1 MNHEY, CDR2 SVGAGI. The CDR3 coding sequence is TGTGCCAGCAGTTATGGGGGGACAGGGGAAGCTTTCTTT. Its translation is CASSYGGTGEAFF.

The chain links TRBV9 to TRBJ1-2, with 10 bases aligning to TRBD1. V gave up 3 bases and J gave up 6 bases; unmatched junction bases: 8. The CDR3 is 15 residues long. The germline V gene encodes CDR1 SGDLS and CDR2 YYNGEE. The CDR3 region is CASSAAGTGVHGYTF. For the CDR3, the DNA is TGTGCCAGCAGCGCAGCCGGGACAGGGGTTCATGGCTACACCTTC. Combining the CDR3 with reference TRBV9 and TRBJ1-2 gives the whole variable domain DSGVTQTPKHLITATGQRVTLRCSPRSGDLSVYWYQQSLDQGLQFLIQYYNGEERAKGNILERFSAQQFPDLHSELNLSSLELGDSALYFCASSAAGTGVHGYTFGSGTRLTVV.

V and J are TRBV25-1 and TRBJ1-2; D is ambiguous. Germline CDR1 is MGHDK and CDR2 is SYGVNS. This CDR3 is built from 13 residues. The V end lost 9 bases, the J end lost 4 bases, and 15 bases lay between the germline ends. The chain's CDR3 is CASGETATYGYTF. CDR3 nucleotide sequence: TGTGCCAGTGGGGAGACGGCGACCTATGGCTACACCTTC.

V and J are TRBV30 and TRBJ2-3, with TRBD1 matching over 8 bases. The germline V gene encodes CDR1 GTSNPN and CDR2 SVGIG (reference sequence). After removal of 4 bases from V and 2 bases from J, the junction contained 2 bases not matched to a gene. The CDR3 runs 13 residues. CDR3 in DNA: TGTGCCTGGAACAGGGGGAACACAGATACGCAGTATTTT. Residues: CAWNRGNTDTQYF.

The chain has TRBV25-1 and TRBJ2-7; 7 bases are a match to TRBD1. This CDR3 has 15 amino acids. With 3 bases clipped from V and 2 bases from J, the junction kept 7 bases outside the gene matches. CDR1 MGHDK and CDR2 SYGVNS come from the germline V gene. The CDR3 coding sequence is TGTGCCAGCAGTGACCCCGGGACAGTGGCCTACGAGCAGTACTTC. Translated: CASSDPGTVAYEQYF.

The chain carries TRBV6-5 and TRBJ2-2; D possibly corresponds to TRBD1 (6 bases). Looked up from germline, CDR1 is MNHEY and CDR2 is SVGAGI. Trimming cost V 2 bases and J 4 bases, with 11 bases left between them. This CDR3 is built from 15 residues. The CDR3 coding sequence is TGTGCCAGCAGTTACGAACAGGGTTTCACCGGGGAGCTGTTTTTT. Translated, it gives CASSYEQGFTGELFF.

The chain links TRBV6-5 to TRBJ1-1; D is ambiguous. Germline-derived CDR1 and CDR2 are MNHEY and SVGAGI. The CDR3 contains 11 residues. The ends were cut back, 6 bases at V and 5 bases at J, with 7 bases in the middle. CDR3 DNA: TGTGCCAGCAGGAGCGAAACTGAAGCTTTCTTT. Its translation is CASRSETEAFF.

The V and J genes are TRBV28 and TRBJ1-4, with D possibly matching TRBD1 (6 bases). The V end was cut by 7 bases, the J end by 8 bases, with 17 bases between. CDR1 is MDHEN and CDR2 is SYDVKM in the germline V gene. CDR3 length equals 14 residues. This CDR3 reads CASTTWETGEKLFF. The CDR3 bases are TGTGCCAGCACCACGTGGGAGACAGGAGAAAAACTGTTTTTT. The complete variable domain, with remaining parts taken from reference TRBV28 and TRBJ1-4, reads DVKVTQSSRYLVKRTGEKVFLECVQDMDHENMFWYRQDPGLGLRLIYFSYDVKMKEKGDIPEGYSVSREKKERFSLILESASTNQTSMYLCASTTWETGEKLFFGSGTQLSVL.

The chain uses TRBV4-1 and TRBJ2-1, with 14 nucleotides matching TRBD2. Germline CDR1 reads MGHRA; CDR2 reads YSYEKL. Germline trimming cut 1 base from V and 1 base from J; bases unmatched to any gene: 6. This CDR3 is 19 amino acids long. The CDR3 DNA follows: TGCGCCAGCAGCCAAGTCGGACTAGCGGGAGGAACGTCCTACAATGAGCAGTTCTTC. Translated, it gives CASSQVGLAGGTSYNEQFF.

The rearrangement joins TRBV3-1 (or the pseudogene TRBV3-2) to TRBJ1-5; D is undetermined. V lost 3 bases, J lost 4 bases, and 13 bases lay in between. The CDR3 is made up of 15 amino acids. The germline CDR1 and CDR2 sequences are LGHDT and YNNKEL (reference sequence). The DNA for the CDR3 is TGTGCCAGCAGCCAGAACGGGTTTACTAATCAGCCCCAGCATTTT. It is translated as CASSQNGFTNQPQHF.

This chain uses TRBV5-1 with TRBJ1-5, with unresolved D. Germline CDR1 SGHRS, CDR2 YFSETQ. Trimming left V 8 bases short and J 6 bases short, with 12 bases between. The CDR3 spans 12 residues. CDR3 residues: CARSDGSQPQHF. The CDR3 DNA is TGCGCCAGGTCAGATGGGAGTCAGCCCCAGCATTTT.

This clone has just a few counts. Other DNA variants within this sample encode the same CDR3. This chain connects TRBV18 to TRBJ1-1, with TRBD1 as a possible D gene (6 bases). V was cut by 4 bases and J by 3 bases, with 9 bases left in between. This CDR3 region has 13 residues. Germline assignment: CDR1 KGHSH and CDR2 LQKENI. The CDR3 reads CASSQGGDTEAFF. CDR3 DNA sequence: TGTGCCAGCTCACAAGGGGGTGACACTGAAGCTTTCTTT.

This clone was recorded a few times. The sample carries other DNA sequences with the same CDR3. This chain uses TRBV19 with TRBJ1-5; tentative D call: TRBD1 (6 bases). Between the trimmed V and J ends, which lost 3 bases and 4 bases, there was a span of 16 bases. This CDR3 comprises 16 residues. Looked up from germline, CDR1 is LNHDA and CDR2 is SQIVND (reference sequence). CDR3 coding DNA: TGTGCCAGTAGTATCCGCGGACAGCCGACGAATCAGCCCCAGCATTTT. Encoded protein: CASSIRGQPTNQPQHF.